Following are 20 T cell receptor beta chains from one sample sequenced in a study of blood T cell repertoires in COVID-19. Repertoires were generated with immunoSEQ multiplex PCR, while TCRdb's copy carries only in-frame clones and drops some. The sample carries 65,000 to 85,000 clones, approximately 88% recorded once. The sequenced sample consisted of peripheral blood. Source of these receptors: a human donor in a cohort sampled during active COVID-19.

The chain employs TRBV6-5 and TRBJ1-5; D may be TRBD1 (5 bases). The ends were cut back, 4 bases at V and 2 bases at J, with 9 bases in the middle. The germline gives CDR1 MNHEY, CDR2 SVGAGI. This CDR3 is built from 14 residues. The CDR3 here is CASSSQGGNQPQHF. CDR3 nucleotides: TGTGCCAGCAGTTCCCAGGGTGGCAATCAGCCCCAGCATTTT.

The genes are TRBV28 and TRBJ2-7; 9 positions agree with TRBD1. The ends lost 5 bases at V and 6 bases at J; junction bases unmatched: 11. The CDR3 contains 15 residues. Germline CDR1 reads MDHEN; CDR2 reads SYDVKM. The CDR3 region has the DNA TGTGCCAGCAGTGTCTACAGGGGGCGGCGGGGCGAGCAGTACTTC. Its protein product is CASSVYRGRRGEQYF.

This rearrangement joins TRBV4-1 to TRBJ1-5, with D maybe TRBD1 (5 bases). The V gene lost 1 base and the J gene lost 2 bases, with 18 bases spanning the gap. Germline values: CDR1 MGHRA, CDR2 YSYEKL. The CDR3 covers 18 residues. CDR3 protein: CASSQGPTRASGNQPQHF. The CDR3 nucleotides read TGCGCCAGCAGCCAAGGTCCTACCAGGGCTTCGGGCAATCAGCCCCAGCATTTT.

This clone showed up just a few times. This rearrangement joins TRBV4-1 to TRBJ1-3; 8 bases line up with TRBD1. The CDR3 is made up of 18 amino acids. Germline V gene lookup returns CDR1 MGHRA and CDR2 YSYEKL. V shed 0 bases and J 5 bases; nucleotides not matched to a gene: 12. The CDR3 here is CASSQDGSRDRRRNTIYF. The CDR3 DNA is TGCGCCAGCAGCCAAGATGGATCCCGGGACAGGAGAAGAAACACCATATATTTT.

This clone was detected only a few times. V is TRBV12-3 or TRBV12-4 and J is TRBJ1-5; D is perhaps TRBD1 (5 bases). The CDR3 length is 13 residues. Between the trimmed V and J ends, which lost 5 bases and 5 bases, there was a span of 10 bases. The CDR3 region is CASSRTPYQPQHF. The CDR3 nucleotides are TGTGCCAGCAGTCGGACACCTTATCAGCCCCAGCATTTT.

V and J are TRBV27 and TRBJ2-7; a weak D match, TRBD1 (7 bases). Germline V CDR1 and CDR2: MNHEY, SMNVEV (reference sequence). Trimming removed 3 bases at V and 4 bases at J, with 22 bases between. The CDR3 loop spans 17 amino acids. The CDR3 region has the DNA TGTGCCAGCAGTTTCGGCTCCCCGGCCTCAGGGGGGTACGAGCAGTACTTC. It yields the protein CASSFGSPASGGYEQYF.

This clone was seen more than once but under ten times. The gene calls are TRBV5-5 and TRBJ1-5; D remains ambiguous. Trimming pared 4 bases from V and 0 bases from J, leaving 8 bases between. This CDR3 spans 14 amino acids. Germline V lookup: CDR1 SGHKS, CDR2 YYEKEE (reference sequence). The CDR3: CASSPSYSNQPQHF. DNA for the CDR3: TGTGCCAGCAGCCCGTCTTATAGCAATCAGCCCCAGCATTTT. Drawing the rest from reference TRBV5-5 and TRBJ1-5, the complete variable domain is DAGVTQSPTHLIKTRGQQVTLRCSPISGHKSVSWYQQVLGQGPQFIFQYYEKEERGRGNFPDRFSARQFPNYSSELNVNALLLGDSALYLCASSPSYSNQPQHFGDGTRLSIL.

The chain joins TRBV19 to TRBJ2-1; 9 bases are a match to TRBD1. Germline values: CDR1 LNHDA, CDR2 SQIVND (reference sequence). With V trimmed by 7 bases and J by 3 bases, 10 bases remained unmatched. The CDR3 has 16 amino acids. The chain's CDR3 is CASTFRGQGLYNEQFF. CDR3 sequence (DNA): TGTGCCAGTACTTTCCGGGGACAGGGACTCTACAATGAGCAGTTCTTC.

As DNA, the CDR3 is TGTGCCATCAATTGGGACACTAGCACAGATACGCAGTATTTT. It specifies CAINWDTSTDTQYF. The rearrangement uses TRBV10-3 and TRBJ2-3; D possibly corresponds to TRBD1 (6 bases). V was pared by 7 bases and J by 0 bases, with 11 bases between. The germline V gene has CDR1 ENHRY and CDR2 SYGVKD. The CDR3 contains 14 residues.

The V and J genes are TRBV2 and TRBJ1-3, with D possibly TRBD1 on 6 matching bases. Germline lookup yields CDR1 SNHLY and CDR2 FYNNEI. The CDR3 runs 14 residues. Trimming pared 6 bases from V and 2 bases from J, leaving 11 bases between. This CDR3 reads CASRGGEAGNTIYF. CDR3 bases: TGTGCCAGCAGAGGGGGTGAAGCTGGAAACACCATATATTTT.

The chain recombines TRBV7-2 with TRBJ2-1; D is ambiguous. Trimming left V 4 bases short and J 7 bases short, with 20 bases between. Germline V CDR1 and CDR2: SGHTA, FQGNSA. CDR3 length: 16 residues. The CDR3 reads CASSSPRPLVLNEQFF. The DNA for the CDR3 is TGTGCCAGCAGCTCCCCCAGGCCGCTCGTCCTTAATGAGCAGTTCTTC. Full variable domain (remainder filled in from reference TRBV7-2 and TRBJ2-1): GAGVSQSPSNKVTEKGKDVELRCDPISGHTALYWYRQSLGQGLEFLIYFQGNSAPDKSGLPSDRFSAERTGGSVSTLTIQRTQQEDSAVYLCASSSPRPLVLNEQFFGPGTRLTVL.

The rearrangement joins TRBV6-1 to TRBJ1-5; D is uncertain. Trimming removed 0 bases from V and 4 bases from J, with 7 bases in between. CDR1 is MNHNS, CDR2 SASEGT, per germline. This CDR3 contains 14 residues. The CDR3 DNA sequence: TGTGCCAGCAGTGAAGCGCAGGTTAATCAGCCCCAGCATTTT. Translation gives CASSEAQVNQPQHF.

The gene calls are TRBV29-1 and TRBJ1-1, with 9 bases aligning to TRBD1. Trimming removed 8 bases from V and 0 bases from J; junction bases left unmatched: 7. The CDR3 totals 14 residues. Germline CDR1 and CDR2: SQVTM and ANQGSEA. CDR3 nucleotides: TGCAGCACCGGACAGGGGCAGTTGAACACTGAAGCTTTCTTT. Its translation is CSTGQGQLNTEAFF.

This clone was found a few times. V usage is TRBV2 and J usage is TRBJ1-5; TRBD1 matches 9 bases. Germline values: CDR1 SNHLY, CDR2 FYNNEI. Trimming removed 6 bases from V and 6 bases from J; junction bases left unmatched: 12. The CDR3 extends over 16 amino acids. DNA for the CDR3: TGTGCCAGCAGGCTCGTTACAGGGGGCTCGGGTCAGCCCCAGCATTTT. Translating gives CASRLVTGGSGQPQHF.

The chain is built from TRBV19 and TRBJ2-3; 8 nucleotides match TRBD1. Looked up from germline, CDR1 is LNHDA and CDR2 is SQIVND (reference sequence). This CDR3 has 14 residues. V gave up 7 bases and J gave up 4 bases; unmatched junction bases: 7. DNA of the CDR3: TGTGCCAGTACTGAGACAGGGGTTCCAGATACGCAGTATTTT. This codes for CASTETGVPDTQYF.

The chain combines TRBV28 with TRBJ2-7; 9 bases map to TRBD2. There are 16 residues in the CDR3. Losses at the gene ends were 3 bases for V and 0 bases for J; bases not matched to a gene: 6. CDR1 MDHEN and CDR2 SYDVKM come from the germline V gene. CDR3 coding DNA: TGTGCCAGCAGTTTTTTTCTAGCGGGAACCTCCTACGAGCAGTACTTC. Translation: CASSFFLAGTSYEQYF.

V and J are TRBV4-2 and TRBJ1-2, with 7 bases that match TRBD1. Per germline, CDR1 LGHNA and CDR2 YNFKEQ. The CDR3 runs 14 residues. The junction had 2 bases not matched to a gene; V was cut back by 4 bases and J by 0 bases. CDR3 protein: CASSRTGANYGYTF. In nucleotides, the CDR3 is TGTGCCAGCAGCCGGACAGGAGCTAACTATGGCTACACCTTC.

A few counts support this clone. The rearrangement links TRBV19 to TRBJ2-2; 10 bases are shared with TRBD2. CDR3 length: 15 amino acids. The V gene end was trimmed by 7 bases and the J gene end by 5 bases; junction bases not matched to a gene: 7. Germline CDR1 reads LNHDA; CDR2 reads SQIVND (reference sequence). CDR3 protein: CASTPSGRGTGELFF. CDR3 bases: TGTGCCAGTACCCCTAGCGGGAGAGGAACCGGGGAGCTGTTTTTT.

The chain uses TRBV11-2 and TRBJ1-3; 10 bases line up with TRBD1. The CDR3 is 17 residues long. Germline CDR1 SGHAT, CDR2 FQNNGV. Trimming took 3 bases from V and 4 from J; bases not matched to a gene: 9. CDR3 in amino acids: CASSLRTGGQRGNTIYF. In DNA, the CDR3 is TGTGCCAGCAGCTTGAGGACAGGGGGTCAACGAGGAAACACCATATATTTT.

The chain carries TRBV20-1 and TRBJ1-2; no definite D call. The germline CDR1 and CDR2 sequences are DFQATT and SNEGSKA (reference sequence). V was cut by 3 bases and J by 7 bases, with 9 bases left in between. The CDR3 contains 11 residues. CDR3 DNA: TGCAGTGCTAGTGTACGGGGTGGCTACACCTTC. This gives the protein CSASVRGGYTF.